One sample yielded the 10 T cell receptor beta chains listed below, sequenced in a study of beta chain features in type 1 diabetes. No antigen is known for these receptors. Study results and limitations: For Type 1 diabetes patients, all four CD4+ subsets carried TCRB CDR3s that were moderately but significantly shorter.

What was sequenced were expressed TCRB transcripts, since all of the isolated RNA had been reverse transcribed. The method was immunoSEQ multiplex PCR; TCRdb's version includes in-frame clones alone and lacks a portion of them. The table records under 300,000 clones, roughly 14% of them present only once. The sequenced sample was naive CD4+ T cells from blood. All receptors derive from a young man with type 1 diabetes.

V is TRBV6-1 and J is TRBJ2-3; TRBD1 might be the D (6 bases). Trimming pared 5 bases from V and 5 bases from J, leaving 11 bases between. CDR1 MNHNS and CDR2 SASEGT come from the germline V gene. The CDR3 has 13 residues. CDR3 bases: TGTGCCAGCAGTCAGCTCAGGGGAGATACGCAGTATTTT. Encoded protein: CASSQLRGDTQYF.

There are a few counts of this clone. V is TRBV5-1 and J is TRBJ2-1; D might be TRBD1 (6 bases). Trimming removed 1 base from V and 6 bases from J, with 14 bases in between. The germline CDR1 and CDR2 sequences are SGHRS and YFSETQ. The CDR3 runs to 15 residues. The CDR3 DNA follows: TGCGCCAGCAGCTTGACAGGGCCAACGGGCAATGAGCAGTTCTTC. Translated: CASSLTGPTGNEQFF.

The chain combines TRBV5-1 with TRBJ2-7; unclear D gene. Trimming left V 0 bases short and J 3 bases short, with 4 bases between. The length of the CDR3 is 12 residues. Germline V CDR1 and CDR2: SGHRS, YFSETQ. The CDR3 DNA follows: TGCGCCAGCAGCTTGGATTACTACGAGCAGTACTTC. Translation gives CASSLDYYEQYF.

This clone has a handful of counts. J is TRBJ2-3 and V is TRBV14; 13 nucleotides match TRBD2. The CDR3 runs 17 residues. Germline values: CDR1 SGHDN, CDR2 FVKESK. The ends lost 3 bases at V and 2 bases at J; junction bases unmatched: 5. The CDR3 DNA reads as TGTGCCAGCAGCCAGCCAGGACTAGCGGGGGCCACAGATACGCAGTATTTT. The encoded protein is CASSQPGLAGATDTQYF. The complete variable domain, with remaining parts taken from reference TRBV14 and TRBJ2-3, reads EAGVTQFPSHSVIEKGQTVTLRCDPISGHDNLYWYRRVMGKEIKFLLHFVKESKQDESGMPNNRFLAERTGGTYSTLKVQPAELEDSGVYFCASSQPGLAGATDTQYFGPGTRLTVL.

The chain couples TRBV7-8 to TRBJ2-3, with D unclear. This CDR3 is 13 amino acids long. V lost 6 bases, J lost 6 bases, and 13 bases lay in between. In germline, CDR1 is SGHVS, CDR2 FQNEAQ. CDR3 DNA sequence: TGTGCCAGCAGTGACACCGATGGGGATACGCAGTATTTT. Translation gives CASSDTDGDTQYF.

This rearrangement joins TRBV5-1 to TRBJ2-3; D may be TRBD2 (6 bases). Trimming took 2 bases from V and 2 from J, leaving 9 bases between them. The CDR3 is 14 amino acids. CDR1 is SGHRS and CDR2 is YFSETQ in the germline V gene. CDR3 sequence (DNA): TGCGCCAGCAGCTTTGGAGGGAACACAGATACGCAGTATTTT. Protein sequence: CASSFGGNTDTQYF.

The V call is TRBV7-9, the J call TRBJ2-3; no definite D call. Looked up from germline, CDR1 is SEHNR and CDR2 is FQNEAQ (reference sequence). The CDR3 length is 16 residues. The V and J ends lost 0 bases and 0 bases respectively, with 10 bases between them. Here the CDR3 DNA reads TGTGCCAGCAGCTTAGCGCTGGGCTGGAGCACAGATACGCAGTATTTT. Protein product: CASSLALGWSTDTQYF.

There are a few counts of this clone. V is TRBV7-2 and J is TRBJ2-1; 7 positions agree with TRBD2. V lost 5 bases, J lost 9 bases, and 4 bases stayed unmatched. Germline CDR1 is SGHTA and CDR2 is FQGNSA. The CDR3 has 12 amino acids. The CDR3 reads CASSMREGEQFF. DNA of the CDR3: TGTGCCAGCAGCATGAGGGAGGGTGAGCAGTTCTTC.

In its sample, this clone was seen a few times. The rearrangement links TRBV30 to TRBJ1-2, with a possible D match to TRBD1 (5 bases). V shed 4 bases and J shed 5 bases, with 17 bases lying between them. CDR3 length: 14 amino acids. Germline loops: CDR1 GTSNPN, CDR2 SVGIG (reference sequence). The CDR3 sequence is CAWIPDIRPYGYTF. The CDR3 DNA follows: TGTGCCTGGATTCCGGACATTCGCCCATATGGCTACACCTTC.

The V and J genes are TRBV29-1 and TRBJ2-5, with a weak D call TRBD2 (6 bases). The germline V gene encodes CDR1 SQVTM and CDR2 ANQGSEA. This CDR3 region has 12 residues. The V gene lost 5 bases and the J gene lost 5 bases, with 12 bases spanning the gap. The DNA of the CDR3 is TGCAGCGTTCGTGGGAGCGGGGAGACCCAGTACTTC. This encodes CSVRGSGETQYF.